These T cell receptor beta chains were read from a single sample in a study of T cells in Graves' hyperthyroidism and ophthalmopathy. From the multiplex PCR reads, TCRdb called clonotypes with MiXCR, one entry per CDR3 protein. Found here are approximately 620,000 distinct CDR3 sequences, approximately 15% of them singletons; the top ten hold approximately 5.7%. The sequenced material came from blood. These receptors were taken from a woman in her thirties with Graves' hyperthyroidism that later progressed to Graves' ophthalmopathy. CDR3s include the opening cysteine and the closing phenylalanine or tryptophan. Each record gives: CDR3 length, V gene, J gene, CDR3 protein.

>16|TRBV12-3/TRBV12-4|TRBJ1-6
CASSSPGGSYNSPLHF
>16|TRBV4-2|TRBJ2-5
CASSQEAAGPQETQYF
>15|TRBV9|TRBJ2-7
CASSARSGREAEQYF
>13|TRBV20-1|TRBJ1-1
CSAASTGFTEVFF
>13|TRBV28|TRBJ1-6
CASSQPNNSPLHF
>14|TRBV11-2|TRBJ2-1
CASSLDRVAGEQFF
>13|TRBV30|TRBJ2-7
CAWGGRVLYEQYF
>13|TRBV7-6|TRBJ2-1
CASSSIYSNEQFF
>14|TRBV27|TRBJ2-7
CASRGLRGRNEQYF
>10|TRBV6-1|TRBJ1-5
CASSRQPQHF
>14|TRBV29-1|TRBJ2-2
CSVDGSGGTGELFF
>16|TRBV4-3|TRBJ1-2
CASSQERHRANYGYTF
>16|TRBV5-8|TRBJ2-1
CASSSGTVNTYNEQFF
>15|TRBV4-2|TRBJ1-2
CASSQESAGSYGYTF
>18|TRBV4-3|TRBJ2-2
CASSQDSTSGRGTGELFF
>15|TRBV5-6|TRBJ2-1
CASSWTSGGRREQFF
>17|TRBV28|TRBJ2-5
CASSSSLFRGNQETQYF
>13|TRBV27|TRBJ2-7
CASSLSGNYEQYF
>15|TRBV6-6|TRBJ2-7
CASSYSPWGSYEQYF
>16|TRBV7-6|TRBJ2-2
CASSHRLADTTGELFF
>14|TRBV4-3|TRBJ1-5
CASSPDRVGQPQHF
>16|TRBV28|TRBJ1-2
CASSFRTDTSNYGYTF
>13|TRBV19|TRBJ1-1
CASSRERGTEAFF
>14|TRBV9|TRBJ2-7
CASSPRVIDYEQYF
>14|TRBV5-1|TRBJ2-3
CASRTRTSTDTQYF
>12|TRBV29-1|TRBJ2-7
CSVETTPYEQYF
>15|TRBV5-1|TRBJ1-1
CASSLGLALDTEAFF
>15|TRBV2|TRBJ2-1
CASSGSTGGWNEQFF
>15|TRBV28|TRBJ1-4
CASGMNGAFNEKLFF
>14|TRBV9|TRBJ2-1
CASSVGQGDNEQFF
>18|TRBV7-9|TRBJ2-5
CASSIRTSGRASGETQYF
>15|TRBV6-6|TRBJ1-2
CASSYSTGPYYGYTF
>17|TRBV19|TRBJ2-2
CASSSTSGRLDTGELFF
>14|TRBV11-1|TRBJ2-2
CASKTGSDTGELFF
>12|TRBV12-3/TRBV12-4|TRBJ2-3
CATATGTDTQYF
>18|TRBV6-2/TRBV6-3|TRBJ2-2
CAGSGTGVFYANTGELFF
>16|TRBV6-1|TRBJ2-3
CASSEEGGRYTDTQYF